A single sample gave rise to the 16 T cell receptor beta chains below, sequenced in a study of T cells in Graves' hyperthyroidism and ophthalmopathy. Researchers took RNA transcripts and amplified the TCR beta CDR3 regions from them. Using the HTBI primer set, a first-round RT-PCR was run on the TCR CDR3. TCRdb called the multiplex PCR reads again in MiXCR, with one record for every CDR3 protein. The sample holds about 590,000 distinct CDR3 sequences, about a sixth seen once. The specimen was blood. These receptor sequences come from a woman in her thirties with Graves' hyperthyroidism.

This clonotype was seen at least ten times. The chain carries TRBV14 and TRBJ2-1; 7 nucleotides agree with TRBD2. CDR3 length: 16 residues. Germline V gives CDR1 SGHDN, CDR2 FVKESK. Trimming removed 5 bases from V and 6 bases from J; junction bases left unmatched: 13. CDR3 loop: CASSTKGLTFSNEQFF. Written as DNA, the CDR3 is TGTGCCAGCAGCACGAAGGGACTAACATTTTCCAATGAGCAGTTCTTC.

This clonotype has at least ten counts. The CDR3 here is CASSYGTSGVGDQFF. CDR3 nucleotide sequence: TGTGCCAGCAGCTATGGGACTAGCGGGGTGGGGGACCAGTTCTTC. The chain links TRBV3-1 to TRBJ2-1; 13 bases fit TRBD2. In germline, CDR1 is LGHDT, CDR2 YNNKEL (reference sequence). Unmatched junction bases numbered 11, after V lost 5 bases and J lost 13 bases. This CDR3 contains 15 residues.

As concerns this clonotype: An end of the junction differs from the germline gene, which may be a read error. The rearrangement links TRBV18 to TRBJ2-1, with D tentatively TRBD2 (6 bases). From germline, CDR1 is KGHSH and CDR2 LQKENI. The CDR3 is made up of 14 amino acids. This CDR3 reads CASSASGRYNDQFF. The CDR3 nucleotides are TGTGCCAGCTCAGCCAGCGGGCGTTACAATGATCAGTTCTTC.

This clonotype has at least ten counts. The V call is TRBV6-6, the J call TRBJ2-7; possible D gene TRBD1, 5 bases. V was trimmed by 0 bases and J by 3 bases, leaving 12 bases between them. The CDR3 extends over 15 amino acids. Germline V CDR1 and CDR2: MNHNY, SVGAGI (reference sequence). CDR3 region: CASSYSTDQGYEQYF. The CDR3 nucleotides are TGTGCCAGCAGTTACTCGACCGACCAGGGCTACGAGCAGTACTTC.

This clonotype came up a few times. J is TRBJ2-1 and V is TRBV27; D may be TRBD2 (5 bases). The CDR3 is made up of 12 amino acids. The V end lost 4 bases, the J end lost 8 bases, and 9 bases lay between the germline ends. The germline V gene encodes CDR1 MNHEY and CDR2 SMNVEV (reference sequence). The CDR3 coding sequence is TGTGCCAGCAGTTCAACTAGGGATGAGCAGTTCTTC. This gives the protein CASSSTRDEQFF.

V is TRBV28 and J is TRBJ1-6, with 7 bases that match TRBD1. V lost 2 bases and J lost 8; bases outside the gene matches: 6. Germline assignment: CDR1 MDHEN and CDR2 SYDVKM. There are 15 residues in the CDR3. The CDR3 loop reads CASSLATGLHSPLHF. CDR3 coding DNA: TGTGCCAGCAGTTTAGCGACAGGGTTACATTCACCCCTCCACTTT.

V usage is TRBV20-1 and J usage is TRBJ1-1; the D gene is possibly TRBD1 (5 bases). Trimming pared 1 base from V and 1 base from J, leaving 10 bases between. This CDR3 has 14 residues. Germline CDR1 reads DFQATT; CDR2 reads SNEGSKA (reference sequence). CDR3 nucleotides: TGCAGTGCTAGAGGACCGGGGCCGAACACTGAAGCTTTCTTT. Its translation: CSARGPGPNTEAFF.

This clonotype showed up many times. The chain links TRBV3-1 to TRBJ2-6; D uncertain. The germline gives CDR1 LGHDT, CDR2 YNNKEL (reference sequence). The V and J ends lost 4 bases and 0 bases respectively, with 7 bases between them. The CDR3 runs to 15 residues. This chain's CDR3 is CASSPSASGANVLTF. CDR3 nucleotide sequence: TGTGCCAGCAGCCCCTCTGCCTCTGGGGCCAACGTCCTGACTTTC.

This clonotype has ten or more counts. This sequence joins TRBV3-1 and TRBJ2-7; 7 positions match TRBD2. The germline V gene has CDR1 LGHDT and CDR2 YNNKEL (reference sequence). CDR3 size: 14 residues. J gave up 4 bases and V 5 bases, and 8 bases lay outside the gene matches. CDR3 sequence (DNA): TGTGCCAGCAGCTACGGGACTATTCGTTACGAGCAGTACTTC. Translation gives CASSYGTIRYEQYF.

The sample holds many counts of this clonotype. V is TRBV20-1 and J is TRBJ2-7; D might be TRBD1 or TRBD2, each matching 5 bases. Trimming took 3 bases from V and 2 from J, leaving 11 bases between them. This CDR3 spans 13 amino acids. Germline V lookup: CDR1 DFQATT, CDR2 SNEGSKA (reference sequence). DNA of the CDR3: TGCAGTGCTAGCGAGGGGTTGACCTACGAGCAGTACTTC. Translation gives CSASEGLTYEQYF.

This clonotype was picked up many times. This chain uses TRBV2 with TRBJ2-7; no reliable D call. Deletions cut 4 bases from V and 3 bases from J, with 16 bases between. The germline V gene encodes CDR1 SNHLY and CDR2 FYNNEI. CDR3 length: 15 residues. The CDR3 DNA sequence: TGTGCCAGCAGTGCTAAGGCAGAGAGCAGCTACGAGCAGTACTTC. Its protein is CASSAKAESSYEQYF.

This chain uses TRBV28 with TRBJ2-2; 7 nucleotides match TRBD1. With 8 bases clipped from V and 5 bases from J, the junction kept 14 bases outside the gene matches. Germline V gene lookup returns CDR1 MDHEN and CDR2 SYDVKM. The CDR3 loop spans 16 amino acids. The CDR3 nucleotides read TGTGCCAGCGGAGAGGGTGGGACAGTAACTACCGGGGAGCTGTTTTTT. It translates to CASGEGGTVTTGELFF. The entire variable domain, with the rest obtained from reference TRBV28 and TRBJ2-2, is as follows: DVKVTQSSRYLVKRTGEKVFLECVQDMDHENMFWYRQDPGLGLRLIYFSYDVKMKEKGDIPEGYSVSREKKERFSLILESASTNQTSMYLCASGEGGTVTTGELFFGEGSRLTVL.

In this sample, this clonotype turned up many times. The V and J genes are TRBV24-1 and TRBJ2-2, with 8 bases fitting TRBD2. Trimming took 5 bases from V and 5 from J; bases not matched to a gene: 12. This CDR3 is 17 amino acids long. The germline CDR1 and CDR2 sequences are KGHDR and SFDVKD. The CDR3 reads CATSGSSGTFRTGELFF. The DNA for the CDR3 is TGTGCCACCAGTGGGAGTAGCGGGACCTTTAGAACCGGGGAGCTGTTTTTT.

This clonotype has ten or more counts. The V and J genes are TRBV12-3 or TRBV12-4 and TRBJ1-1, with a tentative D call TRBD1 (6 bases). There are 14 residues in the CDR3. Trimming removed 4 bases at V and 4 bases at J, with 13 bases between. CDR3 coding DNA: TGTGCCAGCAGTTCCCAGGGGACGGGCACTGAAGCTTTCTTT. Translating it yields CASSSQGTGTEAFF.

The chain carries TRBV5-1 and TRBJ1-3; the match to TRBD1 covers 7 bases. V lost 4 bases to trimming and J lost 9 bases; unmatched junction nucleotides: 16. CDR3 length: 16 amino acids. CDR1 is SGHRS, CDR2 YFSETQ, per germline. In DNA, the CDR3 is TGCGCCAGCAGCACCCCCGCCCAGGAGCAGGGGGGCACCATATATTTT. Its translation is CASSTPAQEQGGTIYF.

This clonotype showed up many times. The chain employs TRBV27 and TRBJ1-6, with a weak D call TRBD1 (5 bases). Germline V CDR1 and CDR2: MNHEY, SMNVEV (reference sequence). This CDR3 has 16 residues. Trimming cost V 3 bases and J 4 bases, with 13 bases left between them. CDR3 sequence reads: CASSFRRGLYNSPLHF. CDR3 sequence (DNA): TGTGCCAGCAGTTTCCGCCGGGGCCTATATAATTCACCCCTCCACTTT.